The clone carrying this T cell receptor (beta chain) was found many times. Its antigen is unidentified. From germline, CDR1 is SNHLY and CDR2 FYNNEI. This CDR3 is built from 16 residues. After removal of 3 bases from V and 7 bases from J, the junction contained 10 bases not matched to a gene. Stable hyperthyroidism: no ophthalmopathy progression over 18 months of follow-up. This sample stems from a study of T cells in Graves' hyperthyroidism and ophthalmopathy. Study-level points and caveats: Stable hyperthyroidism was told apart from ophthalmopathy by a model built on 13 V-J features. Most expanded thyroid clonotypes above 0.001 recurred in blood.

From RNA transcripts, TCR beta CDR3 regions were amplified. The TCR CDR3 was amplified in a first-round RT-PCR using the HTBI primer set. TCRdb itself ran the multiplex PCR reads through MiXCR, one entry per CDR3 protein. The data contain around 180,000 distinct CDR3 sequences, approximately 15% of them singletons. The sequence was collected from a woman between 50 and 59 years old with Graves' hyperthyroidism. The rearrangement uses TRBV2 and TRBJ2-1; 9 bases are a match to TRBD2. Specimen: blood. This CDR3 reads CASSDPSGVWKNEQFF. CDR3 in DNA: TGTGCCAGCAGTGACCCTAGCGGGGTATGGAAAAATGAGCAGTTCTTC.